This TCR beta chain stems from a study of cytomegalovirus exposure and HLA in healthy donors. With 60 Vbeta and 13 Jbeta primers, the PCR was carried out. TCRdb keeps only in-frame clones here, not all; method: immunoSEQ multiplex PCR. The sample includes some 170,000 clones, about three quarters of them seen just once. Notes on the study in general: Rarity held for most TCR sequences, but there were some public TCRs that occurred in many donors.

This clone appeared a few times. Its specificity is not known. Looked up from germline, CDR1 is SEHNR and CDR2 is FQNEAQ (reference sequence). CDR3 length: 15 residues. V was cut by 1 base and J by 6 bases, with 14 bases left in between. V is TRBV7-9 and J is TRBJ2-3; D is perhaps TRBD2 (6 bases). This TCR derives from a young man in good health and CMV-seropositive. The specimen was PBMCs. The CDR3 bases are TGTGCCAGCAGCTTAGGGGGGGTTTACGGGGATACGCAGTATTTT. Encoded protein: CASSLGGVYGDTQYF.